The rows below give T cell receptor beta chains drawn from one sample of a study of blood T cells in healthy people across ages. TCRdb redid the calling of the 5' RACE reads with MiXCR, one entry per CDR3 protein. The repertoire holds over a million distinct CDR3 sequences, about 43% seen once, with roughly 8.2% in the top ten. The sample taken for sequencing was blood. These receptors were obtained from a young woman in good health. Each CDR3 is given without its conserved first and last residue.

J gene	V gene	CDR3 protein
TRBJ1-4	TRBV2	ASMRDATNEKLF
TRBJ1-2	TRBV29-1	SASGQPGYGYT
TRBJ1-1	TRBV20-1	SARDMVAEAF
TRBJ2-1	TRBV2	ASLNTSGGYNEQF
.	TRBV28	ASSHTGGGETQY
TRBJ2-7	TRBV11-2	ASGRSPVEDEQY
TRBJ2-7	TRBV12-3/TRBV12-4	ASSLQVGAVSPLYEQY
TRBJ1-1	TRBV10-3	AISAQINTEAF
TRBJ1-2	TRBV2	ASSEEPGQGGYGYT
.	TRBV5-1	ASSSAWGGETQY
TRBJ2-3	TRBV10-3	AISQSGGTSTGMQY
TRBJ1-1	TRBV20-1	SALSTGTGGLNTEAF
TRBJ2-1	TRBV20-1	SVSLQRERGNEQF
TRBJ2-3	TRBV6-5	ASSPWDRFTDTQY
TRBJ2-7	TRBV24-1	ATSVVLVGYEQY
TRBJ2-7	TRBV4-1	ASSQSGTSGSSSYEQY
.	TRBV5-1	AGSLGSSGGTYEQY
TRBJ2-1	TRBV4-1	ASSQVDRGLFTSGSSEQF
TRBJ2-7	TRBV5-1	ANKAGTSYEQY
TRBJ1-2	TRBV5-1	ASSYGIQSNYGYT
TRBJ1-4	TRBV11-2	ASSMGDGLMRF
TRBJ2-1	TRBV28	ASRQSGISSYNEQF
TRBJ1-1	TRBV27	ASRKSEGAPDAEAF
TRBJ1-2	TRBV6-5	ASSYSIPGTGRGHT
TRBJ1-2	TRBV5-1	ASSDSGGANYGYT
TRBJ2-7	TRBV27	ASSYPTGNEQY
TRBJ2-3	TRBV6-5	ASSSRQRRGTDTQY
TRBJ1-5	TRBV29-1	SVEVAGSQPQH
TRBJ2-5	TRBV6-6	ASMDTRFQETQY
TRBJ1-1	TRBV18	ASSPGTGGMTEAF
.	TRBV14	ASSQQTGWSHEQY
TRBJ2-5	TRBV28	ASSFFLSGDQETQY